This T cell receptor (beta chain) is drawn from a study of blood T cell repertoires in COVID-19. The overall study: Donors in the United States, Italy and Spain gave samples during acute or convalescent COVID-19. Nucleic acid was either cDNA or gDNA, and it came from T cells, B-cell-depleted T cells, or PBMCs.

Original processing methods: Reference gene primer amplification in the assay estimated nucleated cell counts. Measured with immunoSEQ multiplex PCR; TCRdb has only the in-frame clones, and not every one. Clone size and the V and J calls come from that table; the DNA yielded D and trimming. Here the sample spans some 250,000 clones, more than 75% being singletons. The sample was peripheral blood. The clonotype was recovered from a woman in her seventies with active or convalescent COVID-19.

The CDR3: CASCFGAGSGELFF. The CDR3 nucleotides are TGCGCCAGCTGTTTCGGAGCAGGGTCCGGGGAGCTGTTTTTT. This chain uses TRBV5-1 with TRBJ2-2; D possibly corresponds to TRBD1 (5 bases). CDR3 size: 14 residues. Germline CDR1 reads SGHRS; CDR2 reads YFSETQ. V lost 7 bases to trimming and J lost 6 bases, with 16 bases between them.